This TCR beta chain comes out of a study of blood T cells in healthy people across ages. Whole-study context: Capturing about one barcoded beta molecule per two T cells was achieved by template switching.

Sample-barcoded 5' priming and a J-beta primer mix drove a second PCR of 7 to 11 cycles. In TCRdb, the 5' RACE reads were re-called with MiXCR into one record per CDR3 protein. The sample consists of about 1,600,000 distinct CDR3 sequences, roughly 40% of them appearing once. Whole-study results and caveats: Both naive CD4+ cell counts and diversity were greater in long-lived donors than in aged donors. PBMCs went unsorted, and a conclusive naive versus antigen-experienced comparison was therefore prevented.

Germline CDR1 and CDR2: ENHRY and SYGVKD. Germline trimming cut 6 bases from V and 3 bases from J; bases unmatched to any gene: 6. The CDR3 extends over 14 amino acids. For this clonotype: Its target is not known.

The sequenced sample was blood. The V call is TRBV10-3, the J call TRBJ1-1; 8 nucleotides agree with TRBD1. This receptor was taken from a woman aged 18-29 years in good health. CDR3 bases: TGTGCCATCAGCCAAGGACAGGGAGACACTGAAGCTTTCTTT. As protein: CAISQGQGDTEAFF.